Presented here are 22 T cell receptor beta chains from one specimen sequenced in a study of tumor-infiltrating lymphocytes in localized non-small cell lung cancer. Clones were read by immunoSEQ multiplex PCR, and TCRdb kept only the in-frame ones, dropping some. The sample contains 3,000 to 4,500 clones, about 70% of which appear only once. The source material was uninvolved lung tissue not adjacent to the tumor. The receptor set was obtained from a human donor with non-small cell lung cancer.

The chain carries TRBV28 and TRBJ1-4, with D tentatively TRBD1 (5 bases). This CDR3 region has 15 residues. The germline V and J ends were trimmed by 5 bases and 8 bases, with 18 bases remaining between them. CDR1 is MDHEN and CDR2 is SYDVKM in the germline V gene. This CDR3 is CASSPRDLWGEKLFF. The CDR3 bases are TGTGCCAGCAGTCCCCGGGACCTTTGGGGGGAAAAACTGTTTTTT.

The CDR3 coding sequence is TGTGCCAGCACCGAAGGGGGTTATGGCTACACCTTC. Translating it yields CASTEGGYGYTF. The chain combines TRBV28 with TRBJ1-2, with a possible D match to TRBD1 (6 bases). The CDR3 is made up of 12 amino acids. V was cut by 7 bases and J by 5 bases, with 11 bases left in between. Per germline, CDR1 MDHEN and CDR2 SYDVKM.

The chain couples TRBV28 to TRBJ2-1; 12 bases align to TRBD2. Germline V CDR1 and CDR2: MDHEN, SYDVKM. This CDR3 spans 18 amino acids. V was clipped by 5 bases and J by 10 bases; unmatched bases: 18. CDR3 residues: CASSTSKSSGRARWEQFF. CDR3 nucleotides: TGTGCCAGCAGTACATCCAAATCTAGCGGGAGGGCCCGGTGGGAGCAGTTCTTC.

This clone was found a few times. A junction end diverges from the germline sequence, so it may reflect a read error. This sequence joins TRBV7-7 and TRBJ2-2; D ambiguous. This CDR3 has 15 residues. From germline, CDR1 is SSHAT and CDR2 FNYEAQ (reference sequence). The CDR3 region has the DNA TGTGCTAGCAGTCCCGGGCAGAAGGACACCGGGGAGCTGTTTTTT. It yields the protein CASSPGQKDTGELFF.

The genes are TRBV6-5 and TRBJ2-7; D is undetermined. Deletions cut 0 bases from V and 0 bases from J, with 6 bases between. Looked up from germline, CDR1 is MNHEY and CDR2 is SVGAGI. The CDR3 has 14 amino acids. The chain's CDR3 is CASSYSGLSYEQYF. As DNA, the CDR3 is TGTGCCAGCAGTTACTCTGGCCTCTCCTACGAGCAGTACTTC.

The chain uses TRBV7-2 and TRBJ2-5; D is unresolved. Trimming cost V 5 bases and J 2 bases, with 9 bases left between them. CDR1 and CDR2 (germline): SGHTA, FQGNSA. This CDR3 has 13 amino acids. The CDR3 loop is CASSLGFQETQYF. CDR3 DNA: TGTGCCAGCAGCCTAGGGTTTCAAGAGACCCAGTACTTC.

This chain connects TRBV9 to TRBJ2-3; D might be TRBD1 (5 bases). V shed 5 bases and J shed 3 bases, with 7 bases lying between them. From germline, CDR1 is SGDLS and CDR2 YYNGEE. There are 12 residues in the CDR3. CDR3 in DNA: TGTGCCAGCAGGGACAATACAGATACGCAGTATTTT. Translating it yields CASRDNTDTQYF.

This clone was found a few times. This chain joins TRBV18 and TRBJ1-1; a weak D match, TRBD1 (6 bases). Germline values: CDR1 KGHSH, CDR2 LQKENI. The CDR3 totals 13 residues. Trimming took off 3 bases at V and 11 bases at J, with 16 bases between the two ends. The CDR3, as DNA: TGTGCCAGCTCACCGGTTCCACAGGGAGACGCTTTCTTT. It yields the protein CASSPVPQGDAFF.

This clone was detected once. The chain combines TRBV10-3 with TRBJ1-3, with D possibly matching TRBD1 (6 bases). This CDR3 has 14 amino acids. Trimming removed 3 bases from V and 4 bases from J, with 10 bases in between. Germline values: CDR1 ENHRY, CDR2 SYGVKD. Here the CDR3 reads CAISDTGLGNTIYF. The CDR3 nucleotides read TGTGCCATCAGTGATACAGGGTTGGGAAACACCATATATTTT.

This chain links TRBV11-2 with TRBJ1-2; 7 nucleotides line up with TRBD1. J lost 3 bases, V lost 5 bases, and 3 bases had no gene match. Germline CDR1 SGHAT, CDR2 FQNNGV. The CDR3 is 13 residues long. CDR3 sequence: CASSPGQDYGYTF. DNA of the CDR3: TGTGCCAGCAGCCCCGGACAGGACTATGGCTACACCTTC.

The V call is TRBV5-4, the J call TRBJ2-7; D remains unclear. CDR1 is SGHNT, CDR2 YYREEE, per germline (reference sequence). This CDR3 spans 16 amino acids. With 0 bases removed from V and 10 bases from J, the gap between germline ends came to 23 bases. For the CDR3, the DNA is TGTGCCAGCAGCTTGGTATCAGGTCCGTCCCTACGACGACAGTACTTC. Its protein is CASSLVSGPSLRRQYF.

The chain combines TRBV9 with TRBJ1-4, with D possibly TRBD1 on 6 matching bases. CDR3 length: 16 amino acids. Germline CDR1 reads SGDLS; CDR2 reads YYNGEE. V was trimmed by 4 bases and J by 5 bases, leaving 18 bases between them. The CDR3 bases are TGTGCCAGCAGCCCCCCCTACAGGGACTACAATGAAAAACTGTTTTTT. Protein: CASSPPYRDYNEKLFF.

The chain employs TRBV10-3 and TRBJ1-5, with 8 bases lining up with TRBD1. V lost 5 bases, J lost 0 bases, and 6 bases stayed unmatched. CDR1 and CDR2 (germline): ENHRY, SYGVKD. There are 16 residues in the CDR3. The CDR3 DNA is TGTGCCATCAGTCGTGGGACAGGTGCTAGCAATCAGCCCCAGCATTTT. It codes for CAISRGTGASNQPQHF.

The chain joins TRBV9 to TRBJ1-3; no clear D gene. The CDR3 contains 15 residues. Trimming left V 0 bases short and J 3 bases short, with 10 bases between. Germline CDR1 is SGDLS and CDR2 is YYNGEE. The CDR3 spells CASSVGQAGGNTIYF. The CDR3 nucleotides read TGTGCCAGCAGCGTAGGGCAGGCGGGTGGAAACACCATATATTTT.

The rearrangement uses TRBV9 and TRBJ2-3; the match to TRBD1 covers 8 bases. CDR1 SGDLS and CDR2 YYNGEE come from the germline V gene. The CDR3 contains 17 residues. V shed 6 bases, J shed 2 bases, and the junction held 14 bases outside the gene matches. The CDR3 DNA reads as TGTGCCAGCACCCCTACCGTCTGGACAGGGAACACAGATACGCAGTATTTT. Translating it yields CASTPTVWTGNTDTQYF.

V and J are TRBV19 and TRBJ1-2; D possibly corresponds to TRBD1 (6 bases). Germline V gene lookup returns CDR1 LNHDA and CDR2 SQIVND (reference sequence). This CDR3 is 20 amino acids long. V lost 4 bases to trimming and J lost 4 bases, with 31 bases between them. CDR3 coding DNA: TGTGCCAGTAGTACCCTCGCCCCGGGACTGCGACAGGCCTACCCCTATGGCTACACCTTC. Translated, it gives CASSTLAPGLRQAYPYGYTF.

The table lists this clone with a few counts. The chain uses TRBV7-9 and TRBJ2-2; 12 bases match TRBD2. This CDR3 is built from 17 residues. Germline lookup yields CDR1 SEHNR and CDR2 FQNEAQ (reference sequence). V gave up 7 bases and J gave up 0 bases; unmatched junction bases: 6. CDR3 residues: CASIFTSGGPNTGELFF. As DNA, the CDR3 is TGTGCCAGCATCTTTACTAGCGGGGGGCCGAACACCGGGGAGCTGTTTTTT.

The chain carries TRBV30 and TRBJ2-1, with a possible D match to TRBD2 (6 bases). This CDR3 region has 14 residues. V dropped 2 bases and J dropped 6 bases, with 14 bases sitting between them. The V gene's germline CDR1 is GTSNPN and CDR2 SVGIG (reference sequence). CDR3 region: CAWSPPSAGNEQFF. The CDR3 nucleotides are TGTGCCTGGAGTCCCCCTAGCGCAGGCAATGAGCAGTTCTTC.

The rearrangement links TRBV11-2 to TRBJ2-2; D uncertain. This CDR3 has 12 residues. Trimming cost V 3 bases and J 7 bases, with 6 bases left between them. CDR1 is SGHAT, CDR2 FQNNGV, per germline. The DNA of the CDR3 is TGTGCCAGCAGCTTCCTGGGCGGGGAGCTGTTTTTT. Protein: CASSFLGGELFF.

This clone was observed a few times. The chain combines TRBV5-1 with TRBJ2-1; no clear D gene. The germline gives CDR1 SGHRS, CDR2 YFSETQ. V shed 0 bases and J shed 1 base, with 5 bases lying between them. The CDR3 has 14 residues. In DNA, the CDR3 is TGCGCCAGCAGCTTGGGGGGTTCCTACAATGAGCAGTTCTTC. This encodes CASSLGGSYNEQFF. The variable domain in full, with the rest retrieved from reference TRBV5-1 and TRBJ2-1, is KAGVTQTPRYLIKTRGQQVTLSCSPISGHRSVSWYQQTPGQGLQFLFEYFSETQRNKGNFPGRFSGRQFSNSRSEMNVSTLELGDSALYLCASSLGGSYNEQFFGPGTRLTVL.

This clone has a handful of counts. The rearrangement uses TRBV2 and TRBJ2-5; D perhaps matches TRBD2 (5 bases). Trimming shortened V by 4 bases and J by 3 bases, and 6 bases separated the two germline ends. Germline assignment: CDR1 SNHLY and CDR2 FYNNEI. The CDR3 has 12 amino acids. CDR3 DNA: TGTGCCAGCAGTGGGGAGAAAGAGACCCAGTACTTC. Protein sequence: CASSGEKETQYF.

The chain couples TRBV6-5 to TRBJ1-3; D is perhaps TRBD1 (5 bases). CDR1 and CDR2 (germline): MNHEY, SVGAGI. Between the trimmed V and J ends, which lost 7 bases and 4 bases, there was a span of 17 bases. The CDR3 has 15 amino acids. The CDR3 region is CASKKGFGSGNTIYF. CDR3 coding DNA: TGTGCCAGCAAGAAGGGGTTCGGTTCAGGAAACACCATATATTTT.